These 12 T cell receptor beta chains were sequenced from one sample in a study of blood T cells in healthy people across ages. A sample-barcoded 5' primer and a J-beta primer mix were used in a second PCR of roughly 7 to 11 cycles. Each CDR3 protein is one row after TCRdb ran MiXCR on the 5' RACE reads. The sample includes roughly 570,000 distinct CDR3 sequences, roughly a quarter of them seen just once. Sequenced sample: blood. These receptors originate from a woman aged 70 to 79 in good health.

This clonotype appeared a few times. The chain employs TRBV5-1 and TRBJ2-1; D may be TRBD1 (5 bases). This CDR3 has 16 residues. V was pared by 0 bases and J by 4 bases, with 14 bases between. The germline V gene has CDR1 SGHRS and CDR2 YFSETQ. In DNA, the CDR3 is TGCGCCAGCAGCTTGGAGGGGCAAGGACGGTACAATGAGCAGTTCTTC. It yields the protein CASSLEGQGRYNEQFF.

The rearrangement joins TRBV7-2 to TRBJ2-1; TRBD1 might be the D (6 bases). V lost 5 bases to trimming and J lost 5 bases, with 16 bases between them. The CDR3 has 15 amino acids. CDR1 is SGHTA, CDR2 FQGNSA, per germline. CDR3 region: CASSPEGTLNNEQFF. The DNA for the CDR3 is TGTGCCAGCAGCCCCGAGGGGACACTTAACAATGAGCAGTTCTTC.

The V call is TRBV29-1, the J call TRBJ2-7; D unclear. Germline CDR1 SQVTM, CDR2 ANQGSEA. V lost 6 bases, J lost 2 bases, and 11 bases lay in between. The CDR3 contains 12 residues. The CDR3 protein is CSVSNNAYEQYF. CDR3 in DNA: TGCAGCGTCTCTAACAACGCCTACGAGCAGTACTTC.

A word on this clonotype: One junction end does not reproduce the germline sequence, and a read error may be involved. The J gene is TRBJ2-5, the V gene TRBV6-2 or TRBV6-3; D is undetermined. TRBJ2-7 explains the end of the DNA better; the J call may be wrong. CDR3 size: 12 residues. The germline V gene has CDR1 MNHEY and CDR2 SVGEGT. The CDR3 DNA reads TGTGCCTGCAGAACTTACGAGGACGAGCAGTACTTC. This translates into CACRTYEDEQYF.

This clonotype was counted only a few times. The chain combines TRBV3-1 with TRBJ2-1; D unresolved. The V end was cut by 1 base, the J end by 10 bases, with 11 bases between. The CDR3 runs to 13 residues. Germline CDR1 and CDR2: LGHDT and YNNKEL (reference sequence). CDR3 sequence: CASSQGPPREQFF. The CDR3 bases are TGTGCCAGCAGCCAAGGACCCCCGAGGGAGCAGTTCTTC.

This clonotype was found a few times. CDR3 coding DNA: TGTGCCAGCAGCCTTCCCCCACAGGGGACGGACGGTTGGTACGAGCAGTACTTC. It codes for CASSLPPQGTDGWYEQYF. The chain combines TRBV3-1 with TRBJ2-7; TRBD1 matches 7 bases. The V gene end was trimmed by 4 bases and the J gene end by 4 bases; junction bases not matched to a gene: 19. The CDR3 runs 18 residues. The germline V gene has CDR1 LGHDT and CDR2 YNNKEL (reference sequence).

This clonotype was seen only a few times. The junction departs from the called germline gene at one end, perhaps through a read error. The chain recombines TRBV4-3 with TRBJ1-1; TRBD1 might be the D (6 bases). The CDR3 runs 14 residues. Germline loops: CDR1 LGHNA, CDR2 YSLEER. In DNA form, the CDR3 reads TGCGCCGGCAGCCAAGGGGGTCGGTACACTGAAGCTTTCTTT. As protein: CAGSQGGRYTEAFF.

This clonotype was detected a few times. V gene TRBV20-1 combines with J gene TRBJ2-6, with D maybe TRBD2 (5 bases). V lost 2 bases to trimming and J lost 2 bases, with 13 bases between them. The CDR3 is 16 residues long. Per the germline V gene, CDR1 is DFQATT and CDR2 is SNEGSKA (reference sequence). The CDR3 is CSARIEGTAGANVLTF. The CDR3 DNA sequence: TGCAGTGCTAGAATTGAGGGCACAGCTGGGGCCAACGTCCTGACTTTC.

This clonotype was recorded at least ten times. This chain joins TRBV20-1 and TRBJ2-7; TRBD2 might be the D (6 bases). V was clipped by 0 bases and J by 6 bases, with 18 bases between them. Germline V gene data show CDR1 as DFQATT and CDR2 as SNEGSKA (reference sequence). This CDR3 spans 15 amino acids. CDR3 DNA: TGCAGTGCTAGAGATCCGGCGGCTAGCGAGCGCGAGCAGTACTTC. Its translation: CSARDPAASEREQYF.

The rearrangement links TRBV25-1 to TRBJ2-3; 9 bases match TRBD1. The germline gives CDR1 MGHDK, CDR2 SYGVNS. The CDR3 is 15 amino acids. The V segment lost 6 bases and the J segment 3 bases; nucleotides outside the gene matches: 7. The CDR3 here is CASRGTGSKTDTQYF. CDR3 bases: TGTGCCAGCAGAGGGACAGGGTCGAAGACAGATACGCAGTATTTT.

This clonotype was seen repeatedly, ten times or more. The chain carries TRBV9 and TRBJ2-5, with 11 bases that match TRBD1. Germline V gene lookup returns CDR1 SGDLS and CDR2 YYNGEE. J gave up 2 bases and V 6 bases, and 6 bases lay outside the gene matches. The CDR3 runs to 15 residues. CDR3 loop: CASNPGTGGQETQYF. As DNA, the CDR3 is TGTGCCAGCAACCCCGGGACAGGGGGACAAGAGACCCAGTACTTC.

This clonotype has just a few counts. The chain recombines TRBV12-3 or TRBV12-4 with TRBJ2-1; TRBD1 matches 7 bases. The trim removed 6 bases at V and 4 bases at J, leaving 9 bases unmatched. The CDR3 consists of 15 residues. This chain's CDR3 is CASRSPGTAYNEQFF. CDR3 bases: TGTGCCAGCAGGTCTCCCGGGACAGCTTACAATGAGCAGTTCTTC.